This T cell receptor beta chain is drawn from a study of cytomegalovirus exposure and HLA in healthy donors. Study in general: Unique TCRs from HLA-typed donors, some 85 million of them, were held in an early data release. Findings and limits, study-wide: TCR beta chain V- and J-gene trimming was linked, in a later analysis, to a missense variant in DCLRE1C. Later, TCR association rates were found to vary by HLA locus, highest for DRB1 and lowest for HLA-C.

The CDR3 is 15 amino acids. The germline V gene encodes CDR1 MNHNS and CDR2 SASEGT. V dropped 2 bases and J dropped 1 base, with 6 bases sitting between them. In the PCR, 60 Vbeta and 13 Jbeta primers were used. TCRdb's copy holds only in-frame clones and misses some; the assay was immunoSEQ multiplex PCR. The sample carries some 96,000 clones, roughly 76% recorded once. A word on this clone: The antigen remains unidentified.

The specimen sequenced was PBMCs. The sequence was collected from a middle-aged man in good health and CMV-seronegative. The chain has TRBV6-1 and TRBJ1-6, with D perhaps matching TRBD1 (6 bases). This chain's CDR3 is CASSEQGSYNSPLHF. The CDR3 DNA sequence: TGTGCCAGCAGTGAACAGGGGTCCTATAATTCACCCCTCCACTTT.